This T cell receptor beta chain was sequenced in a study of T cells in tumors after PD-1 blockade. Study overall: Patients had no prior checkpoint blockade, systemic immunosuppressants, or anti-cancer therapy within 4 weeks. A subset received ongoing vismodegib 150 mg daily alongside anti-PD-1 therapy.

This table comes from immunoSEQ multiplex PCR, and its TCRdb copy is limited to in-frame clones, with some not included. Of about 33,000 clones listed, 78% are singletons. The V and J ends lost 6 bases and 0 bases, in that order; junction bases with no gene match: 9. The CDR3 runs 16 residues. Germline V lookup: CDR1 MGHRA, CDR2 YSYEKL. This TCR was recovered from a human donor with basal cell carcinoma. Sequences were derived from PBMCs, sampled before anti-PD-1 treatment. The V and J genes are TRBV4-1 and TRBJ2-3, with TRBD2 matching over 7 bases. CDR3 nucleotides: TGCGCCAGCAGTTGGGGGGACTACCCTAGCACAGATACGCAGTATTTT. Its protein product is CASSWGDYPSTDTQYF.